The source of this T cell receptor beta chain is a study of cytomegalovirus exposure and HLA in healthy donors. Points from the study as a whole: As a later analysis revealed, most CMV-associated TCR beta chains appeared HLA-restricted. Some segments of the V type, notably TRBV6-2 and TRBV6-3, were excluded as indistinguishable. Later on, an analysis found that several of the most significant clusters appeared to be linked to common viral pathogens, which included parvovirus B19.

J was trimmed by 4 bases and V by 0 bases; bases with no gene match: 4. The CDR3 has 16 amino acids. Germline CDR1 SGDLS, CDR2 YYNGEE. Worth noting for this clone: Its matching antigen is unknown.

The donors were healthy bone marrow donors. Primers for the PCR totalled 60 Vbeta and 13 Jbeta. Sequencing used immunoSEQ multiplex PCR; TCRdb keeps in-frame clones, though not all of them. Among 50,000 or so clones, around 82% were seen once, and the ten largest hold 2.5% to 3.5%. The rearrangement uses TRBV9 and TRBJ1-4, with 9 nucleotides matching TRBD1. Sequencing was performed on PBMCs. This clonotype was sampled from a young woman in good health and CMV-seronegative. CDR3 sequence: CASSVGPGQGNEKLFF. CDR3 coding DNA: TGTGCCAGCAGCGTAGGACCGGGACAGGGTAATGAAAAACTGTTTTTT.